Included here is one TCR beta chain sequence, with context. A few counts support this clonotype. What antigen it recognizes has not been identified. No base quality values were provided; no much bigger clone lies one nucleotide off. TCR beta CDR3 regions were amplified from RNA transcripts. For the first round of RT-PCR on the TCR CDR3, the HTBI primer set was used together with the Qiagen OneStep RT-PCR kit. Libraries were constructed in a second round of multiplex PCR, after which size selection and purification were carried out. The libraries were sequenced on an Illumina HiSeq2000 using paired-end 100 bp reads. In the source study's methods: SOAPnuke was used to process the raw data, throwing out any read that contained adapters or uncalled bases, had a mean Phred below 15, or lacked an exact constant-primer or identifier match. COPE v1.2.5 was used to merge high-quality paired reads, and clonotypes were defined as unique nucleotide sequences. Clonotypes were aligned to IMGT TRBV, TRBD and TRBJ reference segments using MiTCR v1.1. Only V-J combinations with frequency above 0.0001, covering about 99% of repertoires, were analysed. A TCS score was defined as the ratio between F50 (clonal expansion) and ExV (chaos), using BLOSUM62-based TCRdist between CDR3 peptides within each V-J. Welch's t-statistics and random forest reduced 500 to 650 V-J features to fewer than 15, which were used in a naive Bayes classifier (R e1071). The public sequencing data were trimmed at Q25 with fastp and processed into clonotypes with MiXCR by TCRdb, which kept only in-frame beta chains. One record per CDR3 amino acid sequence lists the most common genes and DNA. TCRdb's processing, not the authors' own work, is the source of the V and J calls. This sample has some 510,000 distinct CDR3 sequences in its table, and 40% to 55% of those were observed once. The top ten clones comprise roughly 8.2% of the sample.

The CDR3 runs 16 residues from the cysteine to the phenylalanine. The DNA shown is the 48-base CDR3, in frame from base 1. The germline V gene specifies MNHNS as CDR1 and SASEGT as CDR2. V and J are truncated by 5 bases and 4 bases respectively, leaving an intervening sequence of 20 bases. Graves' hyperthyroidism was defined as stable when no progression to ophthalmopathy occurred over 18 months of follow-up. Hyperthyroidism patients were aged 18 to 65 years and newly diagnosed, with disease duration of less than 2 months. Patients with uncontrolled infections, other autoimmune diseases, pregnancy or lactation were excluded. Diagnoses relied on clinical symptoms, serum thyroxine and TRAb, thyroid ultrasound and orbital computed tomography. Total RNA was extracted using Trizol reagent, and RNA quality was assessed on an Agilent 2100 Bioanalyzer. These data originate in a study of T cells in Graves' hyperthyroidism and ophthalmopathy (dated by TCRdb to the late 2010s). Study-level background: To identify TCR V-J signatures that set the groups apart, the researchers used a discovery cohort of about a hundred patients, made up of 40 to 45 with Graves' ophthalmopathy and about 59 with stable Graves' hyperthyroidism. In about 6 Graves' hyperthyroidism patients, the study also compared T-cell repertoires from thyroid tissue with T-cell repertoires from blood. TCR Vbeta CDR3 sequencing of roughly 140 peripheral blood samples (43 ophthalmopathy, about 75 hyperthyroidism and roughly 17 progressor patients) is reported in the paper. The approximately 98 discovery patients were randomly divided into training and test sets at a 7:3 ratio. Prospective prediction of ophthalmopathy was tested in an independent validation cohort of 18 to 20 hyperthyroidism patients and 17 patients who later progressed to ophthalmopathy. Following sampling, methimazole starting at 30 mg daily was given to hyperthyroidism patients, and high-dose intravenous methylprednisolone was given to ophthalmopathy patients. Beyond this particular receptor, the publication reports: Most expanded thyroid clonotypes (frequency above 0.001) were also detected in blood, suggesting blood repertoires may reflect thyroid immune responses. In validation, the model predicted progression to ophthalmopathy with 55% to 71% sensitivity and around 72% specificity, a median of approximately 6.7 months before onset. A 13 V-J signature model separated ophthalmopathy from stable hyperthyroidism, with around 90% sensitivity and 81.08% specificity in cross-validation and 80%/75% in testing. No statistical method was used to set the sample size in advance, and investigators knew the group allocation.

Rearrangement joined TRBV6-1 to TRBJ1-1, with the D gene uncertain. The sequenced sample consisted of peripheral blood or thyroid tissue (not recorded which). The clonotype was recovered from a woman aged 18-35 years with Graves' hyperthyroidism. Donor details come from another sample of the same person, matched by shared clones. The CDR3 reads CASSYSGTQGSTEAFF. The DNA sequence is as follows: TGTGCCAGCAGTTACAGCGGCACCCAAGGGAGCACTGAAGCTTTCTTT.